These T cell receptor beta chains were read from a single sample in a study of long-term antiretroviral therapy in people with HIV. TCRdb's table, derived via immunoSEQ multiplex PCR, lists solely in-frame clones and lacks some. The profile shows 20,000 to 25,000 clones, approximately 91% of them singletons. The input for sequencing was unsorted PBMCs, taken 0.6 years after starting antiretroviral therapy. All receptors come from a man in his fifties or sixties with HIV. CDR3s include the opening cysteine and the closing phenylalanine or tryptophan. Each record gives: CDR3 length, J gene, clone size, D gene, V gene, CDR3 DNA, CDR3 protein. D genes are given only for firm matches. Rows give clone size only sometimes, using once, few, many, or a class for an expanded clone.

>15|TRBJ2-7|NA|NA|TRBV18
TGTGCCAGCTCACCACGACAGGAATCCTCCTACGAGCAGTACTTC
CASSPRQESSYEQYF
>14|TRBJ1-2|NA|NA|TRBV9
TGTGCCAGTCGATTTGACGGTCACCCTTGGGGCTACACCTTC
CASRFDGHPWGYTF
>16|TRBJ1-1|NA|NA|TRBV7-2
TGTGCCAGCAGCCTTCTTCCGACAGATATGAACACTGAAGCTTTCTTT
CASSLLPTDMNTEAFF
>17|TRBJ2-7|NA|NA|TRBV4-1
TGCGCCAGCAGCCAAGGTTACCTTGGGGAACTGCACTACGAGCAGTACTTC
CASSQGYLGELHYEQYF
>14|TRBJ1-2|NA|TRBD1|TRBV19
TGTGCCCGCTCCTGGGGACAGGGCCCTTGTGGCTACACCTTC
CARSWGQGPCGYTF
>12|TRBJ1-2|NA|NA|TRBV7-9
TGTGCCAGCAGCTTAGAAGGCTATGGCTACACCTTC
CASSLEGYGYTF
>14|TRBJ2-3|NA|TRBD2|TRBV7-3
TGTGCCAGCAGCTTAAGTCCTAGCGGCGGAACGCAGTATTTT
CASSLSPSGGTQYF
>14|TRBJ2-3|NA|NA|TRBV7-2
TGTGCCAGCAGCTTTGCTTGGGGGCCAGATACGCAGTATTTT
CASSFAWGPDTQYF
>16|TRBJ2-1|NA|NA|TRBV6-5
TGTGCCAGCAGTTCGGCTCAGGGGGGTATGTACAATGAGCAGTTCTTC
CASSSAQGGMYNEQFF
>15|TRBJ2-1|NA|NA|TRBV7-2
TGTGCCAGCAGCTCCCCCTGGGAGAATAATAATGAGCAGTTCTTC
CASSSPWENNNEQFF
>15|TRBJ2-7|NA|NA|TRBV2
TGTGCCAGCAGCACCACACGATCACGGGGCTACGAGCAGTACTTC
CASSTTRSRGYEQYF
>13|TRBJ2-7|NA|NA|TRBV5-6
TGTGCCAGCAGCACCAAACAGGGACGCGAGCAGTACTTC
CASSTKQGREQYF
>13|TRBJ2-3|NA|TRBD2|TRBV12-5
TGTGCTAGTGGTTTTCGGGGGGCAGATACGCAGTATTTT
CASGFRGADTQYF
>18|TRBJ2-1|NA|TRBD2|TRBV7-2
TGTGCCAGCAGCTTATGGCGAATGGTAGCGGGAGGCTACAATGAGCAGTTCTTC
CASSLWRMVAGGYNEQFF
>15|TRBJ1-5|once|TRBD1|TRBV6-1
TGTGCCAGCATATCGGGACAGTCGGGGTTTCAGCCCCAGCATTTT
CASISGQSGFQPQHF
>18|TRBJ2-2|NA|TRBD2|TRBV19
TGTGCCAGTAGTCTTAAGGAAGGACTAGCGGGAGTCACCGGGGAGCTGTTTTTT
CASSLKEGLAGVTGELFF
>17|TRBJ1-1|NA|NA|TRBV7-8
TGTGCCAGCAGCTCCACCCCGGGGCAACCCATGAACACTGAAGCTTTCTTT
CASSSTPGQPMNTEAFF
>15|TRBJ1-4|NA|NA|TRBV6-5
TGTGCCAGCAGCCCCACACGGGCCCTTAATGAAAAACTGTTTTTT
CASSPTRALNEKLFF
>16|TRBJ2-3|NA|TRBD1|TRBV10-3
TGTGCCATCAGACGCGTAGGGACAGGGCCCACAGATACGCAGTATTTT
CAIRRVGTGPTDTQYF
>16|TRBJ1-3|NA|NA|TRBV7-9
TGTGCCAGCAGCTTTAAGTCAGAGAGCTCTGGAAACACCATATATTTT
CASSFKSESSGNTIYF
>15|TRBJ2-1|NA|NA|TRBV6-1
TGTGCCAGCAGGAAGAGGGGGTTCAGCTACAATGAGCAGTTCTTC
CASRKRGFSYNEQFF
>18|TRBJ2-7|once|NA|TRBV2
TGTGCCAGCAGTGAAGCTCCCCCCGTATCGGCGGGCCTCTACGAGCAGTACTTC
CASSEAPPVSAGLYEQYF
>14|TRBJ1-6|NA|TRBD1|TRBV27
TGTGCCAGCAACTACAGGGGAAGTAATTCACCCCTCCACTTT
CASNYRGSNSPLHF
>21|TRBJ2-2|once|TRBD1|TRBV5-1
TGCGCCAGCAGCTTGGACAGGGGGTCGCCGAACTATAGCACGAACACCGGGGAGCTGTTTTTT
CASSLDRGSPNYSTNTGELFF
>14|TRBJ2-1|NA|NA|TRBV18
TGTGCCAGCTCACCCCCAGGGGGGGACAATGAGCAGTTCTTC
CASSPPGGDNEQFF
>17|TRBJ2-1|NA|TRBD1|TRBV7-9
TGTGCCAGCAGCTTAGCCCGACAGGGGGCGGTAGGGAATGAGCAGTTCTTC
CASSLARQGAVGNEQFF
>14|TRBJ2-3|NA|NA|TRBV7-2
TGTGCCAGCAGCTTAAGTGGCGCCACAGATACGCAGTATTTT
CASSLSGATDTQYF
>15|TRBJ2-7|once|NA|TRBV15
TGTGCCACCAGTGTTCAGCGGGTTCCTCTCTACGAGCAGTACTTC
CATSVQRVPLYEQYF
>14|TRBJ2-5|NA|NA|TRBV25-1
TGTGCCAGCAGTGACCAGATATTTCAAGAGACCCAGTACTTC
CASSDQIFQETQYF
>14|TRBJ2-5|once|NA|TRBV25-1
TGTGCCAGCAGTGAACCGGGTTTTCGAGAGACCCAGTACTTC
CASSEPGFRETQYF
>13|TRBJ2-1|NA|NA|TRBV5-1
TGCGCCAGCACACTTACCTCCTACAATGAGCAGTTCTTC
CASTLTSYNEQFF
>13|TRBJ2-4|NA|NA|TRBV6-6
TGTGCCAGCAGTTACTCGGATAAAAACATTCAGTACTTC
CASSYSDKNIQYF
>19|TRBJ2-2|NA|TRBD2|TRBV23-1
TGCGCCAGCGCCCCGGGGGGGGGATCAGCGTGGGAATATGGCGGGGAGCTGTTTTTT
CASAPGGGSAWEYGGELFF
>15|TRBJ2-7|NA|TRBD2|TRBV6-5
TGTGCCAGCAGTTACTCGGCGGGAGACTCCTACGAGCAGTACTTC
CASSYSAGDSYEQYF
>15|TRBJ2-1|NA|NA|TRBV5-4
TGTGCCAGCAGCTTGACCGCTAACTCCTACAATGAGCAGTTCTTC
CASSLTANSYNEQFF
>14|TRBJ2-7|few|TRBD2|TRBV2
TGTGCCAGCGACCCAACTAGCGAGGCCTACGAGCAGTACTTC
CASDPTSEAYEQYF
>14|TRBJ1-3|once|NA|TRBV19
TGTGCCAGTAGTATCCAGGGACCTGGAAACACCATATATTTT
CASSIQGPGNTIYF
>13|TRBJ1-2|NA|NA|TRBV5-1
TGCGCCAGCAGTCCCAGGGGTGACTATGGCTACACCTTC
CASSPRGDYGYTF
>13|TRBJ2-1|NA|NA|TRBV5-6
TGTGCCAGCAGCTTGCCCCGGGTTGATGAGCAGTTCTTC
CASSLPRVDEQFF
>17|TRBJ2-3|NA|TRBD2|TRBV7-9
TGTGCCAGCAGCTTAGGAGGGGAGGGTAGGGGCACAGATACGCAGTATTTT
CASSLGGEGRGTDTQYF
>14|TRBJ2-1|few|NA|TRBV7-2
TGTGCCAGCAACCCTGGACAGTTTTACAATGAGCAGTTCTTC
CASNPGQFYNEQFF
>16|TRBJ1-5|NA|NA|TRBV28
TGTGCCAGCAGTTTCCACCGACAGGTCCCGGATCAGCCCCAGCATTTT
CASSFHRQVPDQPQHF